Below, 18 T cell receptor beta chains from the same sample are listed, as sequenced in a study of T cells in Graves' hyperthyroidism and ophthalmopathy. TCR beta CDR3 sequences were amplified from RNA transcripts. The study used the HTBI primer set for a first-round RT-PCR of the TCR CDR3. One entry per CDR3 protein, called by TCRdb with MiXCR from the multiplex PCR reads. The top ten clones hold over 15% of a sample with under 750,000 distinct CDR3 sequences, approximately 18% of them seen once. Sample: blood. These receptors all come from a woman in her forties or fifties with Graves' hyperthyroidism that later progressed to Graves' ophthalmopathy.

This clonotype was observed many times. The rearrangement links TRBV7-9 to TRBJ2-5; the match to TRBD1 covers 8 bases. The CDR3 length is 15 residues. The germline gives CDR1 SEHNR, CDR2 FQNEAQ (reference sequence). V lost 4 bases, J lost 2 bases, and 6 bases stayed unmatched. The CDR3: CASSYTGQAQETQYF. The DNA of the CDR3 is TGTGCCAGCAGCTATACGGGACAGGCTCAAGAGACCCAGTACTTC.

The gene calls are TRBV14 and TRBJ1-2; tentatively, D is TRBD1 (6 bases). V shed 4 bases and J shed 4 bases, with 13 bases lying between them. The CDR3 is made up of 14 amino acids. Per the germline V gene, CDR1 is SGHDN and CDR2 is FVKESK. The CDR3 loop is CASSRMKGGYGYTF. The CDR3 coding sequence is TGTGCCAGCAGCCGGATGAAGGGGGGCTATGGCTACACCTTC.

The chain recombines TRBV6-1 with TRBJ2-7; D is perhaps TRBD2 (5 bases). The germline CDR1 and CDR2 sequences are MNHNS and SASEGT. Trimming took off 5 bases at V and 4 bases at J, with 9 bases between the two ends. This CDR3 spans 12 amino acids. CDR3 residues: CASSRGNYEQYF. The CDR3 nucleotides read TGTGCCAGCAGTCGGGGAAATTACGAGCAGTACTTC.

This clonotype has a count of ten or more. The chain recombines TRBV12-5 with TRBJ2-3, with 8 bases matching TRBD2. CDR1 and CDR2 from the germline V gene are LGHNT and FRNRAP. The CDR3 contains 16 residues. Unmatched junction bases numbered 11, after V lost 4 bases and J lost 5 bases. CDR3 DNA: TGTGCTAGTGGTTGGTCCCCAGCGGGGGTTGTAGATACGCAGTATTTT. This codes for CASGWSPAGVVDTQYF.

In its sample, this clonotype was seen many times. This rearrangement joins TRBV30 to TRBJ1-1; D is unresolved. Germline CDR1 is GTSNPN and CDR2 is SVGIG (reference sequence). This CDR3 comprises 12 residues. V dropped 7 bases and J dropped 1 base, with 10 bases sitting between them. CDR3 protein: CAYRLTNTEAFF. The CDR3 DNA reads TGTGCCTACCGGCTAACGAACACTGAAGCTTTCTTT. Using reference TRBV30 and TRBJ1-1 for the parts outside the CDR3, the full variable domain is SQTIHQWPATLVQPVGSPLSLECTVEGTSNPNLYWYRQAAGRGLQLLFYSVGIGQISSEVPQNLSASRPQDRQFILSSKKLLLSDSGFYLCAYRLTNTEAFFGQGTRLTVV.

This clonotype was seen only a few times. V is TRBV12-3 or TRBV12-4 and J is TRBJ2-3; 14 bases match TRBD2. The V gene end was trimmed by 5 bases and the J gene end by 5 bases; junction bases not matched to a gene: 15. The CDR3 length is 19 residues. The DNA of the CDR3 is TGTGCCAGCAGTCCCAGACTAGCGGGGGGGAGGCAGCAGGAAGATACGCAGTATTTT. This sequence encodes CASSPRLAGGRQQEDTQYF.

This clonotype was seen ten or more times. The DNA of the CDR3 is TGTGCCAGCAGTTACTCAGGGGGCTTGAACTATGGCTACACCTTC. It yields the protein CASSYSGGLNYGYTF. This chain joins TRBV6-6 and TRBJ1-2; 7 bases are a match to TRBD1. CDR3 length equals 15 residues. V lost 0 bases and J lost 2; bases outside the gene matches: 3. CDR1 is MNHNY, CDR2 SVGAGI, per germline (reference sequence).

This clonotype has only one observation. The junction does not match germline at one end; this may be a read error. The rearrangement links TRBV24-1 to TRBJ2-3; perhaps D is TRBD1 or TRBD2 (5 bases each). CDR3 length equals 16 residues. The germline V gene encodes CDR1 KGHDR and CDR2 SFDVKD. For the CDR3, the DNA is TGTGCCACCAGTGATGCAGGGACCCCTCTGCCCGATATGCAGTATTTT. Residues: CATSDAGTPLPDMQYF.

The CDR3 DNA reads as TGTGCCAGCATCGGTGAAGGGACAGGGACTTCCTTCTCCTACAATGAGCAGTTCTTC. Its translation: CASIGEGTGTSFSYNEQFF. The V call is TRBV12-3 or TRBV12-4, the J call TRBJ2-1, with TRBD1 matching over 9 bases. J gave up 0 bases and V 7 bases, and 16 bases lay outside the gene matches. The CDR3 totals 19 residues.

This clonotype came up many times. The CDR3 is CASSLWAGYEAFF. CDR3 sequence (DNA): TGCGCCAGCAGCTTGTGGGCAGGGTACGAAGCTTTCTTT. The chain couples TRBV5-1 to TRBJ1-1; weak D call: TRBD1 (5 bases). Trimming took 1 base from V and 8 from J, leaving 12 bases between them. This CDR3 comprises 13 residues. Germline V lookup: CDR1 SGHRS, CDR2 YFSETQ.

The J gene is TRBJ2-1, the V gene TRBV19, with TRBD1 as a possible D gene (6 bases). Germline V gene data show CDR1 as LNHDA and CDR2 as SQIVND (reference sequence). This CDR3 has 12 residues. V was trimmed by 3 bases and J by 9 bases, leaving 9 bases between them. The CDR3, as DNA: TGTGCCAGTAGTATCCAGGGGCTTGAGCAGTTCTTC. Translated, it gives CASSIQGLEQFF.

This clonotype was seen many times. The chain uses TRBV18 and TRBJ1-2, with D maybe TRBD1 (5 bases). V was shortened by 8 bases and J by 2 bases, with 15 bases between the two germline ends. The CDR3 contains 14 residues. Germline values: CDR1 KGHSH, CDR2 LQKENI. The CDR3 spells CASSPRDGNYGYTF. The DNA for the CDR3 is TGTGCCAGCAGCCCCCGGGACGGGAACTATGGCTACACCTTC.

This clonotype was seen at least ten times. The chain employs TRBV5-4 and TRBJ2-1; the D call may be TRBD1 or TRBD2 (5 bases each). The CDR3 sequence is 12 residues long. V lost 3 bases and J 9 bases, leaving 10 bases between the germline ends. Germline CDR1 is SGHNT and CDR2 is YYREEE (reference sequence). CDR3 protein: CASSSSGGEQFF. The CDR3 DNA reads TGTGCCAGCAGCTCCAGTGGGGGTGAGCAGTTCTTC.

This clonotype was counted many times. The chain joins TRBV20-1 to TRBJ2-3, with a possible D match to TRBD2 (6 bases). The CDR3 contains 14 residues. V lost 1 base and J lost 3, with 11 bases in between. Germline lookup yields CDR1 DFQATT and CDR2 SNEGSKA (reference sequence). In DNA, the CDR3 is TGCAGTGCTAGAGGCGGGGTGTGGACAGATACGCAGTATTTT. The encoded protein is CSARGGVWTDTQYF.

The table lists this clonotype with a few counts. The rearrangement uses TRBV6-5 and TRBJ2-7, with 8 bases fitting TRBD1. CDR1 MNHEY and CDR2 SVGAGI come from the germline V gene. This CDR3 contains 15 residues. Unmatched junction bases numbered 7, after V lost 5 bases and J lost 1 base. This CDR3 reads CASSPGQGTSYEQYF. Written as DNA, the CDR3 is TGTGCCAGCAGTCCTGGACAGGGAACATCCTACGAGCAGTACTTC.

This chain links TRBV4-1 with TRBJ2-1, with D perhaps TRBD2 (6 bases). V was cut by 3 bases and J by 9 bases, with 27 bases left in between. There are 18 residues in the CDR3. The V gene's germline CDR1 is MGHRA and CDR2 YSYEKL. CDR3 in amino acids: CASSHERGRDWPSGEQFF. The CDR3, as DNA: TGCGCCAGCAGCCATGAAAGGGGCCGGGACTGGCCATCGGGTGAGCAGTTCTTC.

This clonotype was seen many times. The V gene is TRBV18, the J gene TRBJ1-5; D is ambiguous. Germline loops: CDR1 KGHSH, CDR2 LQKENI. Trimming left V 2 bases short and J 4 bases short, with 6 bases between. The CDR3 runs 13 residues. CDR3 amino acids: CASSPEGNQPQHF. Here the CDR3 DNA reads TGTGCCAGCTCACCAGAAGGTAATCAGCCCCAGCATTTT.

This clonotype has a handful of counts. This rearrangement joins TRBV19 to TRBJ2-1; the D gene is possibly TRBD1 (5 bases). V was clipped by 1 base and J by 7 bases, with 17 bases between them. CDR3 length: 16 amino acids. Germline-derived CDR1 and CDR2 are LNHDA and SQIVND (reference sequence). DNA for the CDR3: TGTGCCAGTAGTATAGCGACAGAAATCCTTGGGAATGAGCAGTTCTTC. This sequence encodes CASSIATEILGNEQFF.